These 27 T cell receptor beta chains share one sample of origin, sequenced in a study of OX40 agonist ivuxolimab in advanced cancers. Generated by immunoSEQ multiplex PCR, the TCRdb table keeps only in-frame clones and is missing some. The sample has approximately 66,000 clones, approximately 90% seen once; the top ten hold roughly 1.1%. The sequencing used CD4+ or CD8+ T cells sorted from blood, collected in a trial of the OX40 agonist ivuxolimab. The source of these receptors is an adult with an advanced solid tumor such as melanoma, head and neck, liver or kidney cancer.

The rearrangement joins TRBV7-3 to TRBJ2-3; no clear D gene. V lost 5 bases and J lost 4, with 7 bases in between. Germline V gives CDR1 SGHTA, CDR2 FQGTGA. This CDR3 region has 12 residues. CDR3 sequence: CASSLNSDTQYF. For the CDR3, the DNA is TGTGCCAGCAGCCTAAACTCAGATACGCAGTATTTT.

This chain connects TRBV11-1 to TRBJ2-4; the D call may be TRBD1 or TRBD2 (5 bases each). The germline gives CDR1 SGHAT, CDR2 FQDESV (reference sequence). This CDR3 comprises 17 residues. The V end was cut by 0 bases, the J end by 1 base, with 13 bases between. Here the CDR3 DNA reads TGTGCCAGCAGCTTAGCGGGCGCAGGGACGGCCAAAAACATTCAGTACTTC. This encodes CASSLAGAGTAKNIQYF. Using reference TRBV11-1 and TRBJ2-4 for the parts outside the CDR3, the full variable domain is EAEVAQSPRYKITEKSQAVAFWCDPISGHATLYWYRQILGQGPELLVQFQDESVVDDSQLPKDRFSAERLKGVDSTLKIQPAELGDSAMYLCASSLAGAGTAKNIQYFGAGTRLSVL.

The rearrangement links TRBV27 to TRBJ1-2; D unclear. The CDR3 sequence is 17 residues long. The ends were cut back, 0 bases at V and 4 bases at J, with 18 bases in the middle. Germline V gene sequence: CDR1 MNHEY, CDR2 SMNVEV (reference sequence). The CDR3 coding sequence is TGTGCCAGCAGTTTATCCCTACAGAGGGCCGGGGTCTATGGCTACACCTTC. Translation: CASSLSLQRAGVYGYTF.

This clone was seen only once. V usage is TRBV7-8 and J usage is TRBJ2-3; TRBD2 might be the D (6 bases). The CDR3 is 15 residues long. Per germline, CDR1 SGHVS and CDR2 FQNEAQ. Trimming took off 5 bases at V and 1 base at J, with 13 bases between the two ends. CDR3 nucleotide sequence: TGTGCCAGCAGCCAAGCGGGTCCCCGCACAGATACGCAGTATTTT. Translated, it gives CASSQAGPRTDTQYF. Full variable domain (remainder filled in from reference TRBV7-8 and TRBJ2-3): GAGVSQSPRYKVAKRGQDVALRCDPISGHVSLFWYQQALGQGPEFLTYFQNEAQLDKSGLPSDRFFAERPEGSVSTLKIQRTQQEDSAVYLCASSQAGPRTDTQYFGPGTRLTVL.

This chain connects TRBV30 to TRBJ1-5; D unclear. The CDR3 is 12 residues long. CDR1 and CDR2 (germline): GTSNPN, SVGIG (reference sequence). V lost 2 bases, J lost 9 bases, and 11 bases lay in between. The CDR3 coding sequence is TGTGCCTGGAGTTACGGGGTTGGGCCCCAGCATTTT. Its protein product is CAWSYGVGPQHF.

The gene calls are TRBV27 and TRBJ1-6, with D possibly matching TRBD1 (6 bases). CDR3 length: 15 amino acids. Germline V CDR1 and CDR2: MNHEY, SMNVEV (reference sequence). V was pared by 6 bases and J by 9 bases, with 18 bases between. The DNA of the CDR3 is TGTGCCAGCAGGGGCCAAACAGGGATGGGTTCACCCCTCCACTTT. Encoded protein: CASRGQTGMGSPLHF.

The CDR3 sequence is CASSSGLAGARGTEAFF. The CDR3 nucleotides read TGCGCCAGCAGCTCCGGGTTGGCGGGGGCGCGGGGCACTGAAGCTTTCTTT. The chain joins TRBV5-1 to TRBJ1-1; TRBD1 is a possible D gene (6 bases). Trimming removed 3 bases at V and 4 bases at J, with 22 bases between. The germline V gene encodes CDR1 SGHRS and CDR2 YFSETQ. This CDR3 comprises 17 residues.

This sequence joins TRBV5-1 and TRBJ2-7, with D possibly being TRBD1 or TRBD2 (6 bases each). The V gene lost 4 bases and the J gene lost 6 bases, with 8 bases spanning the gap. The germline CDR1 and CDR2 sequences are SGHRS and YFSETQ. CDR3 size: 11 residues. CDR3 amino acids: CASSGGGEQYF. CDR3 nucleotide sequence: TGCGCCAGCAGCGGAGGGGGCGAGCAGTACTTC.

The chain is built from TRBV7-9 and TRBJ2-1; 9 nucleotides align to TRBD2. Per germline, CDR1 SEHNR and CDR2 FQNEAQ (reference sequence). The CDR3 has 16 amino acids. Unmatched junction bases numbered 9, after V lost 5 bases and J lost 4 bases. This CDR3 reads CASSQGRGGLYNEQFF. CDR3 bases: TGTGCCAGCAGCCAGGGGCGGGGGGGCTTATACAATGAGCAGTTCTTC.

The V and J genes are TRBV29-1 and TRBJ1-2; 9 bases line up with TRBD1. Trimming took 0 bases from V and 2 from J; bases not matched to a gene: 10. Germline V CDR1 and CDR2: SQVTM, ANQGSEA. The CDR3 consists of 17 residues. CDR3 nucleotides: TGCAGCGTTGAAGATCGTGGGGGGGGACAGGGAAACTATGGCTACACCTTC. It codes for CSVEDRGGGQGNYGYTF.

The V and J genes are TRBV5-1 and TRBJ2-5; 7 bases are a match to TRBD2. Trimming at V came to 1 base and at J to 2 bases, leaving 14 bases not matched to a gene. The germline gives CDR1 SGHRS, CDR2 YFSETQ. The CDR3 spans 18 residues. The CDR3 region is CASSLWGGEGERQETQYF. Here the CDR3 DNA reads TGCGCCAGCAGCTTGTGGGGGGGGGAGGGTGAACGGCAAGAGACCCAGTACTTC.

The rearrangement uses TRBV6-1 and TRBJ1-2, with D hard to call. CDR1 is MNHNS, CDR2 SASEGT, per germline. V was clipped by 2 bases and J by 3 bases, with 7 bases between them. The CDR3 totals 13 residues. The CDR3 DNA reads as TGTGCCAGCAGTGAACTCCGGGACTATGGCTACACCTTC. Protein sequence: CASSELRDYGYTF.

V usage is TRBV5-1 and J usage is TRBJ1-6; tentatively, D is TRBD1 (6 bases). The germline gives CDR1 SGHRS, CDR2 YFSETQ. The V gene lost 0 bases and the J gene lost 10 bases, with 14 bases spanning the gap. This CDR3 contains 15 residues. CDR3: CASSLEHRDLSPLHF. In nucleotides, the CDR3 is TGCGCCAGCAGCTTGGAGCACAGGGACCTGTCACCCCTCCACTTT. Filled out from reference TRBV5-1 and TRBJ1-6, the complete variable domain reads KAGVTQTPRYLIKTRGQQVTLSCSPISGHRSVSWYQQTPGQGLQFLFEYFSETQRNKGNFPGRFSGRQFSNSRSEMNVSTLELGDSALYLCASSLEHRDLSPLHFGNGTRLTVT.

The chain couples TRBV5-1 to TRBJ1-3; perhaps TRBD1 as D (6 bases). With 4 bases removed from V and 0 bases from J, the gap between germline ends came to 14 bases. This CDR3 comprises 16 residues. Germline CDR1 and CDR2: SGHRS and YFSETQ. The CDR3 protein is CASSVGTRGSGNTIYF. CDR3 in DNA: TGCGCCAGCAGCGTGGGGACCAGGGGCTCTGGAAACACCATATATTTT.

The chain joins TRBV19 to TRBJ2-5, with TRBD2 matching 9 bases. CDR1 LNHDA and CDR2 SQIVND come from the germline V gene (reference sequence). The V and J ends lost 3 bases and 5 bases, in that order; junction bases with no gene match: 7. The length of the CDR3 is 15 residues. The CDR3: CASSIGLAGPETQYF. Here the CDR3 DNA reads TGTGCCAGTAGTATCGGGCTAGCGGGGCCGGAGACCCAGTACTTC.

This rearrangement joins TRBV27 to TRBJ2-5, with a possible D match to TRBD1 (5 bases). The CDR3 covers 14 residues. V lost 2 bases to trimming and J lost 5 bases, with 12 bases between them. The germline V gene encodes CDR1 MNHEY and CDR2 SMNVEV (reference sequence). The CDR3 DNA reads as TGTGCCAGCAGTTTAGTAGGGGTGGGGGAGACCCAGTACTTC. This encodes CASSLVGVGETQYF.

The chain combines TRBV5-1 with TRBJ1-6; 7 bases fit TRBD1. CDR1 is SGHRS, CDR2 YFSETQ, per germline. This CDR3 is 16 amino acids long. The V and J ends lost 2 bases and 6 bases, in that order; junction bases with no gene match: 8. CDR3 sequence reads: CASSFSPGQSNSPLHF. The CDR3 DNA sequence: TGCGCCAGCAGCTTTTCACCGGGACAGAGTAATTCACCCCTCCACTTT. The full variable domain, rest sourced from reference TRBV5-1 and TRBJ1-6, is KAGVTQTPRYLIKTRGQQVTLSCSPISGHRSVSWYQQTPGQGLQFLFEYFSETQRNKGNFPGRFSGRQFSNSRSEMNVSTLELGDSALYLCASSFSPGQSNSPLHFGNGTRLTVT.

This rearrangement joins TRBV4-1 to TRBJ1-5; the D is unclear. With 0 bases removed from V and 8 bases from J, the gap between germline ends came to 8 bases. Germline V CDR1 and CDR2: MGHRA, YSYEKL. The CDR3 has 13 residues. The CDR3 loop reads CASSQEGRKPQHF. The CDR3 DNA follows: TGCGCCAGCAGCCAAGAGGGGAGGAAGCCCCAGCATTTT.

The chain couples TRBV19 to TRBJ1-4; unclear D gene. CDR3 length: 16 amino acids. V was cut by 6 bases and J by 2 bases, with 16 bases left in between. The germline CDR1 and CDR2 sequences are LNHDA and SQIVND (reference sequence). Here the CDR3 DNA reads TGTGCCAGTAGCCCGACGGGGTCATTCACTAATGAAAAACTGTTTTTT. Protein: CASSPTGSFTNEKLFF.

The V gene is TRBV6-5, the J gene TRBJ2-5; D remains ambiguous. Between the trimmed V and J ends, which lost 7 bases and 5 bases, there was a span of 14 bases. The CDR3 totals 13 residues. The germline CDR1 and CDR2 sequences are MNHEY and SVGAGI. The CDR3 reads CASTPGTSETQYF. As DNA, the CDR3 is TGTGCCAGCACCCCCGGCACTTCGGAGACCCAGTACTTC.

This rearrangement joins TRBV7-2 to TRBJ1-2, with 7 bases fitting TRBD1. Germline V gene data show CDR1 as SGHTA and CDR2 as FQGNSA. J gave up 6 bases and V 5 bases, and 12 bases lay outside the gene matches. This CDR3 is 15 amino acids long. CDR3 protein: CASSPANRGAHGYTF. In nucleotides, the CDR3 is TGTGCCAGCAGCCCGGCCAACAGGGGTGCCCATGGCTACACCTTC. The variable domain in full, completed from reference TRBV7-2 and TRBJ1-2, reads GAGVSQSPSNKVTEKGKDVELRCDPISGHTALYWYRQSLGQGLEFLIYFQGNSAPDKSGLPSDRFSAERTGGSVSTLTIQRTQQEDSAVYLCASSPANRGAHGYTFGSGTRLTVV.

V gene TRBV5-6 combines with J gene TRBJ1-2; D ambiguous. Trimming pared 4 bases from V and 4 bases from J, leaving 14 bases between. The CDR3 covers 14 residues. The germline V gene has CDR1 SGHDT and CDR2 YYEEEE. CDR3 coding DNA: TGTGCCAGCAGCACCGACACCATCAGCTATGGCTACACCTTC. As protein: CASSTDTISYGYTF. Full variable domain (outside the CDR3, taken from reference TRBV5-6 and TRBJ1-2): DAGVTQSPTHLIKTRGQQVTLRCSPKSGHDTVSWYQQALGQGPQFIFQYYEEEERQRGNFPDRFSGHQFPNYSSELNVNALLLGDSALYLCASSTDTISYGYTFGSGTRLTVV.

The chain couples TRBV6-5 to TRBJ1-2; D perhaps matches TRBD1 (6 bases). V lost 1 base and J 3 bases, leaving 9 bases between the germline ends. Germline V gene data show CDR1 as MNHEY and CDR2 as SVGAGI. The CDR3 has 14 amino acids. This chain's CDR3 is CASSYLQGHYGYTF. CDR3 bases: TGTGCCAGCAGTTACTTACAGGGCCACTATGGCTACACCTTC.

The chain joins TRBV15 to TRBJ2-1; TRBD1 might be the D (5 bases). The CDR3 length is 13 residues. Trimming pared 3 bases from V and 10 bases from J, leaving 13 bases between. Germline V lookup: CDR1 LNHNV, CDR2 YYDKDF (reference sequence). CDR3: CATSRAPPGEQFF. CDR3 nucleotide sequence: TGTGCCACCAGCAGGGCCCCCCCAGGGGAGCAGTTCTTC.

The genes are TRBV19 and TRBJ1-1; no firm D call. The V gene lost 5 bases and the J gene lost 1 base, with 8 bases spanning the gap. The CDR3 length is 13 residues. Germline CDR1 is LNHDA and CDR2 is SQIVND (reference sequence). The CDR3 DNA is TGTGCCAGTAGTTATACGGGGAACACTGAAGCTTTCTTT. It translates to CASSYTGNTEAFF.

The chain uses TRBV18 and TRBJ2-4, with no clear D. The V and J ends lost 0 bases and 5 bases respectively, with 11 bases between them. The CDR3 consists of 15 residues. The germline gives CDR1 KGHSH, CDR2 LQKENI. The CDR3 is CASSPPGRVQNIQYF. Written as DNA, the CDR3 is TGTGCCAGCTCACCACCCGGGCGAGTTCAAAACATTCAGTACTTC.

The CDR3 DNA reads as TGCGCCAGCAGTGAAAACATCGGTAGGGTTTACGAGCAGTACTTC. It specifies CASSENIGRVYEQYF. V gene TRBV10-2 combines with J gene TRBJ2-7; D remains ambiguous. This CDR3 contains 15 residues. V lost 3 bases to trimming and J lost 4 bases, with 16 bases between them. Per germline, CDR1 WSHSY and CDR2 SAAADI.